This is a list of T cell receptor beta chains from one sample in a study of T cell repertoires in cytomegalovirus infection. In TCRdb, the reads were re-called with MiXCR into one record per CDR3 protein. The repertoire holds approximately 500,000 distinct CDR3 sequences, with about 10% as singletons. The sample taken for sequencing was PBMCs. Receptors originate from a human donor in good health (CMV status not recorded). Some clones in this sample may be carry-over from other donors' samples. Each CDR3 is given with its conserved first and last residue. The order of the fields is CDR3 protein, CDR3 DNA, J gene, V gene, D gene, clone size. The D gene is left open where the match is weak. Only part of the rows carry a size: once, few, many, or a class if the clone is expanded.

CASSFRTGAIYEQYF TGTGCCAGCAGTTTTAGGACAGGGGCAATCTACGAGCAGTACTTC TRBJ2-7 TRBV6-1 TRBD1 many
CASSFLDSNQPQHF TGTGCCAGCAGTTTCTTGGACAGCAATCAGCCCCAGCATTTT TRBJ1-5 TRBV12-3/TRBV12-4 . many
CSAKGIAWSGAFF TGCAGTGCTAAGGGGATCGCCTGGAGCGGAGCTTTCTTT TRBJ1-1 TRBV20-1 . .
CASSFGQGPTTKYF TGTGCCAGCAGTTTCGGTCAGGGGCCTACGACAAAGTACTTC TRBJ2-7 TRBV28 . .
CSARDSDLSEKLFF TGCAGTGCTAGGGATTCAGATTTGAGTGAAAAACTGTTTTTT TRBJ1-4 TRBV20-1 . few
CASNLQGGNQPQHF TGTGCCAGCAACTTACAGGGAGGCAATCAGCCCCAGCATTTT TRBJ1-5 TRBV28 . many
CASSLVSRDHGYTF TGTGCCAGCAGCTTAGTATCCAGGGACCATGGCTACACCTTC TRBJ1-2 TRBV11-2 . many
CASSLMGQSSTDTQYF TGTGCCAGCAGCTTAATGGGACAGTCTAGCACAGATACGCAGTATTTT TRBJ2-3 TRBV7-3 TRBD1 few
CATSDPPGLAGGQPEQFF TGTGCCACCAGTGATCCCCCGGGACTAGCGGGGGGGCAACCTGAGCAGTTCTTC TRBJ2-1 TRBV24-1 TRBD2 .
CASSKGLAGNEQFF TGTGCCAGCAGCAAAGGACTAGCGGGAAATGAGCAGTTCTTC TRBJ2-1 TRBV28 TRBD2 many
CASSLATGISTEAFF TGCGCCAGCAGCTTGGCCACAGGGATCAGCACTGAAGCTTTCTTT TRBJ1-1 TRBV5-1 . many
CASSQDTSGRSYEQYF TGTGCCAGCAGCCAAGATACTAGCGGCCGCTCCTACGAGCAGTACTTC TRBJ2-7 TRBV4-2 TRBD2 .
CASRKGQAEAFF TGTGCCAGCAGGAAAGGACAGGCTGAAGCTTTCTTT TRBJ1-1 TRBV7-9 TRBD1 many
CASYRLETFEAFF TGTGCCAGCTACAGGCTCGAGACCTTTGAAGCTTTCTTT TRBJ1-1 TRBV12-3/TRBV12-4 . many
CASSLRGGGYTGELFF TGTGCCAGCAGTTTACGAGGGGGAGGGTACACCGGGGAGCTGTTTTTT TRBJ2-2 TRBV7-2 . many
CASTHTGNSNQPQHF TGTGCCAGCACCCACACCGGCAATAGCAATCAGCCCCAGCATTTT TRBJ1-5 TRBV28 . many
CASSPRPGQESYEQYF TGTGCCAGCAGTCCAAGACCGGGACAGGAGTCCTACGAGCAGTACTTC TRBJ2-7 TRBV5-4 TRBD1 many
CASSWDRGTNEQFF TGTGCCAGCAGCTGGGATAGAGGGACAAATGAGCAGTTCTTC TRBJ2-1 TRBV7-9 . .
CSVKLTGAFQETQYF TGCAGCGTTAAACTGACAGGGGCCTTCCAAGAGACCCAGTACTTC TRBJ2-5 TRBV29-1 TRBD1 many
CASSLAKDRVQETQYF TGTGCCAGCAGTTTAGCGAAGGACAGGGTCCAAGAGACCCAGTACTTC TRBJ2-5 TRBV28 TRBD1 many
CASSIVASVKTQYF TGTGCCAGTAGTATAGTTGCTAGCGTGAAGACCCAGTACTTC TRBJ2-5 TRBV19 . many
CAWSGPTDSPLHF TGTGCCTGGAGTGGCCCGACCGATTCACCCCTCCACTTT TRBJ1-6 TRBV30 . .
CASSAGLAGYNEQFF TGTGCCAGCAGTGCCGGACTAGCGGGGTACAATGAGCAGTTCTTC TRBJ2-1 TRBV6-1 TRBD2 .
CASSPRQEMNTEAFF TGTGCCAGCTCACCACGTCAGGAGATGAACACTGAAGCTTTCTTT TRBJ1-1 TRBV18 . once
CASSSGSRGPTEAFF TGTGCCAGCAGCTCAGGGAGTAGGGGGCCGACTGAAGCTTTCTTT TRBJ1-1 TRBV6-5 TRBD1 .
CASSEEGFTTNEKLFF TGTGCCAGCAGTGAAGAGGGATTTACAACTAATGAAAAACTGTTTTTT TRBJ1-4 TRBV6-1 . many
CSALQPGQGGYEQYF TGCAGTGCCTTACAGCCGGGACAGGGTGGTTACGAGCAGTACTTC TRBJ2-7 TRBV20-1 TRBD1 .
CATSRERGAAFF TGTGCCACCAGCAGAGAACGGGGAGCAGCTTTCTTT TRBJ1-1 TRBV15 . .
CSASYPARTSYEQYF TGCAGTGCTAGCTACCCTGCTAGGACCTCCTACGAGCAGTACTTC TRBJ2-7 TRBV20-1 . .
CASSSRFPQGTQHF TGTGCCAGCAGCTCCCGGTTCCCCCAGGGCACCCAGCATTTT TRBJ1-5 TRBV6-1 . many
CASSFGSGSPPETQYF TGTGCCAGCAGTTTCGGTAGCGGGAGCCCTCCGGAGACCCAGTACTTC TRBJ2-5 TRBV12-3/TRBV12-4 TRBD2 many
CASSAGLAAYNEQFF TGTGCCAGCAGTGCGGGACTAGCAGCGTACAATGAGCAGTTCTTC TRBJ2-1 TRBV7-3 TRBD2 many
CASRRRSGSASTDTQYF TGTGCCAGCAGACGCCGATCTGGGTCCGCTAGCACAGATACGCAGTATTTT TRBJ2-3 TRBV6-6 . .
CASGLQGTEAFF TGTGCTAGTGGTTTACAGGGGACTGAAGCTTTCTTT TRBJ1-1 TRBV12-5 TRBD1 many
CASTGTDNSPLHF TGTGCCAGCACCGGGACAGATAATTCACCCCTCCACTTT TRBJ1-6 TRBV6-1 TRBD1 many
CASSLASGDWGNEQFF TGTGCCAGCAGCTTGGCTAGCGGGGACTGGGGTAATGAGCAGTTCTTC TRBJ2-1 TRBV11-3 TRBD2 many
CASSIARGNTDTQYF TGTGCCAGTAGTATTGCCAGGGGGAACACAGATACGCAGTATTTT TRBJ2-3 TRBV19 TRBD1 .
CASTVVNTEAFF TGTGCCAGCACAGTAGTGAACACTGAAGCTTTCTTT TRBJ1-1 TRBV6-6 . many
CASGPGLASNEQFF TGTGCCAGCGGCCCAGGACTAGCGTCCAATGAGCAGTTCTTC TRBJ2-1 TRBV7-3 TRBD2 many
CASSYPPPEAFF TGTGCCAGCAGTTACCCCCCCCCTGAAGCTTTCTTT TRBJ1-1 TRBV6-2/TRBV6-3 . many
CASSPRGLLANYGYTF TGTGCCAGCAGTCCAAGGGGGCTCCTCGCTAACTATGGCTACACCTTC TRBJ1-2 TRBV12-3/TRBV12-4 TRBD1 .
CASTLQGMSSYNEQFF TGTGCCAGCACATTGCAGGGGATGAGCTCCTACAATGAGCAGTTCTTC TRBJ2-1 TRBV12-3/TRBV12-4 . many
CASSGRGLLSYEQYF TGTGCCAGTTCGGGAAGAGGGCTCCTCTCCTACGAGCAGTACTTC TRBJ2-7 TRBV6-6 . few
CSARSQGLGDTEAFF TGCAGTGCTAGGAGTCAGGGGCTCGGGGACACTGAAGCTTTCTTT TRBJ1-1 TRBV20-1 . many
CASSPGLISSNQPQHF TGTGCCAGCTCACCCGGGTTGATAAGTAGCAATCAGCCCCAGCATTTT TRBJ1-5 TRBV18 . .
CASKPQGWGGTEAFF TGTGCCAGCAAACCACAGGGGTGGGGTGGCACTGAAGCTTTCTTT TRBJ1-1 TRBV25-1 TRBD1 .
CASSLESTSSTDTQYF TGTGCCAGCAGCTTAGAGAGCACCAGCAGCACAGATACGCAGTATTTT TRBJ2-3 TRBV7-2 . many
CASSSRTDGAEAFF TGCGCCAGCAGCTCCCGGACAGACGGGGCTGAAGCTTTCTTT TRBJ1-1 TRBV5-1 . many
CASRKQGVSTDTQYF TGTGCCAGCAGAAAACAGGGGGTGAGCACAGATACGCAGTATTTT TRBJ2-3 TRBV6-1 TRBD1 many
CASSRLAGRYNEQFF TGTGCCAGCAGCCGACTAGCGGGGAGGTACAATGAGCAGTTCTTC TRBJ2-1 TRBV6-2/TRBV6-3 TRBD2 many
CSAPAATKTGRGTGANVLTF TGCAGTGCCCCGGCGGCCACAAAGACAGGGAGGGGTACTGGGGCCAACGTCCTGACTTTC TRBJ2-6 TRBV20-1 . many
CASSLVGSGGVYEETQYF TGTGCCAGCAGCTTAGTTGGTAGCGGGGGGGTTTATGAAGAGACCCAGTACTTC TRBJ2-5 TRBV7-8 TRBD2 many
CASSRLASRGELFF TGTGCCAGCAGTCGACTAGCGAGCCGCGGGGAGCTGTTTTTT TRBJ2-2 TRBV6-1 TRBD2 many
CASSNYIGELFF TGTGCCAGCAGCAATTACATAGGGGAGCTGTTTTTT TRBJ2-2 TRBV5-4 . many
CASSSYRRLQETQYF TGTGCCAGCAGTTCTTACAGGAGACTTCAAGAGACCCAGTACTTC TRBJ2-5 TRBV12-3/TRBV12-4 . .
CASSQYGVTNTEAFF TGTGCCAGCAGCCAATATGGAGTCACGAACACTGAAGCTTTCTTT TRBJ1-1 TRBV4-2 . .
CASSLGRLAGGNEQFF TGTGCCAGCAGCTTAGGTCGACTAGCGGGGGGCAATGAGCAGTTCTTC TRBJ2-1 TRBV11-2 TRBD2 many
CASSFPRDTQYF TGTGCCAGCAGTTTCCCTAGGGATACGCAGTATTTT TRBJ2-3 TRBV28 . many
CSVGGQGRMGLAFNEQFF TGCAGCGTTGGTGGACAGGGAAGGATGGGACTAGCTTTCAATGAGCAGTTCTTC TRBJ2-1 TRBV29-1 . many